These 27 T cell receptor beta chains were all obtained from the same sample, sequenced in a study of graft-versus-host responses after intestinal transplantation. Assay: immunoSEQ multiplex PCR; the TCRdb copy retains only in-frame clones and omits some. The repertoire consists of about 57,000 clones, with around 90% occurring once and the leading ten covering roughly 1.5%. The sample was PBMCs, taken 26 days after transplant. These receptors all come from a human patient who received an intestinal transplant, so some T cells may come from the graft donor.

This clone was found a few times. This chain links TRBV19 with TRBJ1-2; 7 nucleotides match TRBD1. The CDR3 is made up of 14 amino acids. Germline CDR1 is LNHDA and CDR2 is SQIVND (reference sequence). V was pared by 10 bases and J by 7 bases, with 15 bases of the junction left unmatched. The CDR3 loop is CATSDRQAGLGYTF. DNA of the CDR3: TGTGCCACCTCGGACAGGCAGGCTGGGCTTGGCTACACCTTC.

This sequence joins TRBV27 and TRBJ1-6; D ambiguous. V lost 5 bases to trimming and J lost 1 base, with 15 bases between them. CDR1 MNHEY and CDR2 SMNVEV come from the germline V gene (reference sequence). The CDR3 has 17 residues. The CDR3 nucleotides read TGTGCCAGCAGTCGGGTCCCAGTAGCATCCTATAATTCACCCCTCCACTTT. Its protein product is CASSRVPVASYNSPLHF.

The V call is TRBV25-1, the J call TRBJ1-6, with D maybe TRBD1 (5 bases). CDR1 is MGHDK, CDR2 SYGVNS, per germline. The V end lost 2 bases, the J end lost 9 bases, and 17 bases lay between the germline ends. This CDR3 region has 16 residues. CDR3 sequence reads: CASSEGPGLRSSPLHF. Here the CDR3 DNA reads TGTGCCAGCAGTGAAGGCCCGGGACTGAGGAGTTCACCCCTCCACTTT.

Written as DNA, the CDR3 is TGTGCCAGCAGCCCGTCTAGCGGATTCTCCTACAATGAGCAGTTCTTC. Protein: CASSPSSGFSYNEQFF. V usage is TRBV5-4 and J usage is TRBJ2-1, with 7 bases that match TRBD2. Germline V gene sequence: CDR1 SGHNT, CDR2 YYREEE (reference sequence). The junction had 7 bases not matched to a gene; V was cut back by 4 bases and J by 0 bases. The CDR3 has 16 amino acids.

The chain combines TRBV7-2 with TRBJ2-7, with TRBD1 as a possible D gene (6 bases). CDR3 length: 16 amino acids. Deletions cut 2 bases from V and 5 bases from J, with 19 bases between. Germline V gene data show CDR1 as SGHTA and CDR2 as FQGNSA. The CDR3 reads CASSLRAGDLVHEQYF. In DNA form, the CDR3 reads TGTGCCAGCAGCTTACGGGCAGGGGATCTTGTACACGAGCAGTACTTC.

This chain joins TRBV4-1 and TRBJ2-2; a possible D gene is TRBD1 (5 bases). The germline gives CDR1 MGHRA, CDR2 YSYEKL. V lost 3 bases to trimming and J lost 0 bases, with 14 bases between them. The CDR3 has 17 amino acids. CDR3 nucleotides: TGCGCCAGCAGCCATGGCAGAGACAGAGCGAACACCGGGGAGCTGTTTTTT. Its translation: CASSHGRDRANTGELFF.

The chain couples TRBV28 to TRBJ2-3; TRBD1 matches 8 bases. Per the germline V gene, CDR1 is MDHEN and CDR2 is SYDVKM. V lost 4 bases to trimming and J lost 6 bases; unmatched junction nucleotides: 15. The length of the CDR3 is 17 residues. CDR3 loop: CASSSLRRQGARDTQYF. The CDR3, as DNA: TGTGCCAGCAGTTCTCTCCGGCGGCAGGGGGCGAGGGATACGCAGTATTTT. The whole variable domain, filled in from reference TRBV28 and TRBJ2-3, reads DVKVTQSSRYLVKRTGEKVFLECVQDMDHENMFWYRQDPGLGLRLIYFSYDVKMKEKGDIPEGYSVSREKKERFSLILESASTNQTSMYLCASSSLRRQGARDTQYFGPGTRLTVL.

The J gene is TRBJ1-2, the V gene TRBV27; tentatively, D is TRBD1 (5 bases). V shed 0 bases and J shed 4 bases, with 18 bases lying between them. The CDR3 covers 17 residues. CDR1 is MNHEY and CDR2 is SMNVEV in the germline V gene (reference sequence). CDR3 loop: CASSLSSNGGVLYGYTF. The CDR3 DNA reads as TGTGCCAGCAGTTTATCTAGTAACGGGGGAGTTCTCTATGGCTACACCTTC.

The V call is TRBV7-8, the J call TRBJ2-7; 9 bases map to TRBD2. The CDR3 sequence is 16 residues long. Germline V CDR1 and CDR2: SGHVS, FQNEAQ. With V trimmed by 0 bases and J by 8 bases, 11 bases remained unmatched. This CDR3 reads CASSLALAGSGTKQYF. CDR3 DNA: TGTGCCAGCAGCTTAGCCCTAGCGGGGTCCGGGACCAAGCAGTACTTC.

This sequence joins TRBV10-2 and TRBJ2-7; D is possibly TRBD2 (6 bases). Germline-derived CDR1 and CDR2 are WSHSY and SAAADI. V lost 0 bases to trimming and J lost 4 bases, with 13 bases between them. The CDR3 extends over 15 amino acids. The DNA for the CDR3 is TGCGCCAGCAGTGAGTCTAGCGGAACCTCTTACGAGCAGTACTTC. Translation gives CASSESSGTSYEQYF.

The table lists this clone with a few counts. The J gene is TRBJ1-3, the V gene TRBV23-1; 9 bases agree with TRBD1. TRBV23-1 is known as an ORF, though its function is uncertain. V shed 9 bases and J 3 bases; nucleotides not matched to a gene: 3. The CDR3 runs 13 residues. The CDR3 reads CARQGAGGNTIYF. In nucleotides, the CDR3 is TGCGCCAGACAGGGGGCGGGTGGAAACACCATATATTTT.

The chain joins TRBV18 to TRBJ1-4; 9 bases match TRBD1. This CDR3 has 17 residues. V lost 3 bases to trimming and J lost 10 bases; unmatched junction nucleotides: 15. CDR1 is KGHSH and CDR2 is LQKENI in the germline V gene. The DNA of the CDR3 is TGTGCCAGCTCACCGCGAGTCCTACAGGGGGCGACGGGAAAACTGTTTTTT. Amino acids: CASSPRVLQGATGKLFF.

CDR3 protein: CASSLGTGPISSYEQYF. The CDR3, as DNA: TGTGCCAGCAGTTTAGGGACAGGGCCCATTAGCTCCTACGAGCAGTACTTC. V and J are TRBV27 and TRBJ2-7, with 9 bases lining up with TRBD1. CDR3 size: 17 residues. The germline V gene has CDR1 MNHEY and CDR2 SMNVEV (reference sequence). After removal of 2 bases from V and 0 bases from J, the junction contained 8 bases not matched to a gene.

The chain carries TRBV10-1 and TRBJ1-4, with TRBD1 identical over 9 bases. Germline V CDR1 and CDR2: WNHNN, SYGVQD (reference sequence). This CDR3 is built from 14 residues. V lost 10 bases, J lost 0 bases, and 3 bases stayed unmatched. The CDR3 reads CAKGQGATNEKLFF. CDR3 nucleotide sequence: TGCGCCAAGGGACAGGGAGCAACTAATGAAAAACTGTTTTTT.

In DNA, the CDR3 is TGTGCCAGCAGTGAAGGGAGCAGCTATGGCTACACCTTC. Amino acid sequence: CASSEGSSYGYTF. V is TRBV6-1 and J is TRBJ1-2; D unresolved. The CDR3 sequence is 13 residues long. The V end lost 1 base, the J end lost 4 bases, and 7 bases lay between the germline ends. CDR1 and CDR2 from the germline V gene are MNHNS and SASEGT.

This clone was seen only a few times. This chain uses TRBV5-6 with TRBJ2-1; TRBD2 matches at 14 bases. J lost 6 bases, V lost 4 bases, and 3 bases had no gene match. The length of the CDR3 is 15 residues. Germline-derived CDR1 and CDR2 are SGHDT and YYEEEE. The CDR3 protein is CASSPGTSGSNEQFF. DNA of the CDR3: TGTGCCAGCAGCCCCGGGACTAGCGGGAGCAATGAGCAGTTCTTC.

This rearrangement joins TRBV29-1 to TRBJ1-2; TRBD1 aligns across 11 bases. From germline, CDR1 is SQVTM and CDR2 ANQGSEA. This CDR3 is 15 amino acids long. V shed 3 bases, J shed 2 bases, and the junction held 5 bases outside the gene matches. CDR3 in amino acids: CSVDLGTGGNYGYTF. CDR3 DNA: TGCAGCGTTGACCTCGGGACAGGGGGAAACTATGGCTACACCTTC.

The chain uses TRBV28 and TRBJ2-1, with 9 bases that match TRBD2. The CDR3 spans 16 residues. V lost 7 bases and J lost 0; bases outside the gene matches: 7. The germline gives CDR1 MDHEN, CDR2 SYDVKM. CDR3 DNA sequence: TGTGCCAGCATTGGTCGGCGGGAGGGCTCCTACAATGAGCAGTTCTTC. Its protein product is CASIGRREGSYNEQFF.

The chain has TRBV19 and TRBJ2-3, with 7 bases identical to TRBD1. V lost 7 bases, J lost 3 bases, and 10 bases stayed unmatched. This CDR3 has 15 amino acids. Germline values: CDR1 LNHDA, CDR2 SQIVND (reference sequence). The chain's CDR3 is CASKWDRDNTDTQYF. As DNA, the CDR3 is TGTGCCAGTAAATGGGACAGAGACAATACAGATACGCAGTATTTT.

The V gene is TRBV5-1, the J gene TRBJ2-5; 15 bases are shared with TRBD2. Germline trimming cut 4 bases from V and 5 bases from J; bases unmatched to any gene: 9. The CDR3 contains 17 residues. CDR1 and CDR2 from the germline V gene are SGHRS and YFSETQ. The DNA for the CDR3 is TGCGCCAGCAGCCCGGGGACTAGCGGGAGGCCCCGGGAGACCCAGTACTTC. Its protein is CASSPGTSGRPRETQYF.

J is TRBJ1-1 and V is TRBV11-2; D ambiguous. The V gene's germline CDR1 is SGHAT and CDR2 FQNNGV. The CDR3 covers 17 residues. The V gene lost 5 bases and the J gene lost 3 bases, with 22 bases spanning the gap. CDR3: CASSISFLAGLDTEAFF. CDR3 bases: TGTGCCAGCAGCATAAGCTTCCTCGCCGGTTTGGACACTGAAGCTTTCTTT.

The CDR3 loop reads CASSFPGGPYEQYF. The DNA of the CDR3 is TGTGCCAGCAGTTTTCCGGGAGGCCCCTACGAGCAGTACTTC. The chain combines TRBV28 with TRBJ2-7; 7 positions match TRBD2. CDR3 length: 14 amino acids. V was clipped by 3 bases and J by 2 bases; unmatched bases: 4. CDR1 MDHEN and CDR2 SYDVKM come from the germline V gene.

The genes are TRBV19 and TRBJ1-5; TRBD1 matches at 9 bases. V lost 6 bases, J lost 5 bases, and 8 bases stayed unmatched. This CDR3 comprises 15 residues. CDR1 and CDR2 (germline): LNHDA, SQIVND (reference sequence). CDR3 in amino acids: CASRHTGGIDQPQHF. In DNA, the CDR3 is TGTGCCAGTAGGCATACAGGGGGCATAGATCAGCCCCAGCATTTT.

The V gene is TRBV13, the J gene TRBJ2-3, with D unclear. The CDR3 has 18 amino acids. V was shortened by 5 bases and J by 0 bases, with 21 bases between the two germline ends. CDR1 and CDR2 (germline): PRHDT, FYEKMQ (reference sequence). The CDR3 region has the DNA TGTGCCAGCAGCCTCCGCTGGCGTGACGAGACTAGCACAGATACGCAGTATTTT. This codes for CASSLRWRDETSTDTQYF.

J is TRBJ2-2 and V is TRBV9; no reliable D call. V gave up 0 bases and J gave up 0 bases, with 9 bases separating them. CDR3 length: 16 amino acids. The germline V gene encodes CDR1 SGDLS and CDR2 YYNGEE. The CDR3 region has the DNA TGTGCCAGCAGCGTAGCTGGCCGTCCGAACACCGGGGAGCTGTTTTTT. Translating it yields CASSVAGRPNTGELFF.

The genes are TRBV18 and TRBJ2-2, with 9 bases fitting TRBD1. Trimming at V came to 1 base and at J to 1 base, leaving 7 bases not matched to a gene. The CDR3 is made up of 18 amino acids. CDR1 is KGHSH, CDR2 LQKENI, per germline. CDR3 amino acids: CASSPQTGGQGNTGELFF. The CDR3 DNA follows: TGTGCCAGCTCACCACAGACTGGGGGACAGGGGAACACCGGGGAGCTGTTTTTT.

V and J are TRBV13 and TRBJ2-1, with a weak D call TRBD2 (5 bases). Germline V gives CDR1 PRHDT, CDR2 FYEKMQ (reference sequence). CDR3 length: 13 amino acids. V lost 5 bases and J lost 5, with 10 bases in between. This CDR3 is CASSPYGDNEQFF. The CDR3 region has the DNA TGTGCCAGCAGCCCTTACGGGGACAATGAGCAGTTCTTC.